Each of the 19 T cell receptor beta chains below was sequenced from the same sample in a study of cytomegalovirus exposure and HLA in healthy donors. 13 Jbeta primers and 60 Vbeta primers were used for the PCR. Repertoires were generated with immunoSEQ multiplex PCR, while TCRdb's copy carries only in-frame clones and drops some. Found here are about 110,000 clones, roughly 70% of them singletons; the top ten hold 14%. The sample comprised PBMCs. Receptors were obtained from a woman in her forties in good health and CMV-seropositive.

The chain recombines TRBV30 with TRBJ2-1; D possibly corresponds to TRBD1 (6 bases). This CDR3 region has 15 residues. Trimming pared 0 bases from V and 5 bases from J, leaving 14 bases between. Per germline, CDR1 GTSNPN and CDR2 SVGIG (reference sequence). CDR3 residues: CAWSVFGTTNNEQFF. The CDR3 nucleotides are TGTGCCTGGAGTGTATTTGGGACAACTAACAATGAGCAGTTCTTC.

This chain connects TRBV6-5 to TRBJ2-7; 7 nucleotides match TRBD1. Germline values: CDR1 MNHEY, CDR2 SVGAGI. J was trimmed by 8 bases and V by 4 bases; bases with no gene match: 5. The CDR3 is 12 residues long. CDR3 coding DNA: TGTGCCAGCAGTTCGGACAGGTTCAAGCAGTACTTC. This translates into CASSSDRFKQYF.

J is TRBJ1-2 and V is TRBV7-9; no firm D call. This CDR3 contains 15 residues. The germline V gene encodes CDR1 SEHNR and CDR2 FQNEAQ (reference sequence). V was shortened by 5 bases and J by 3 bases, with 16 bases between the two germline ends. The CDR3 is CASSRWESAHYGYTF. The CDR3 DNA reads TGTGCCAGCAGCCGATGGGAGTCTGCGCACTATGGCTACACCTTC. Together with reference TRBV7-9 and TRBJ1-2, the CDR3 gives the full variable domain: DTGVSQNPRHKITKRGQNVTFRCDPISEHNRLYWYRQTLGQGPEFLTYFQNEAQLEKSRLLSDRFSAERPKGSFSTLEIQRTEQGDSAMYLCASSRWESAHYGYTFGSGTRLTVV.

V and J are TRBV7-2 and TRBJ1-2; tentatively, D is TRBD1 (6 bases). The CDR3 has 17 amino acids. Germline V lookup: CDR1 SGHTA, CDR2 FQGNSA. Trimming shortened V by 5 bases and J by 6 bases, and 25 bases separated the two germline ends. The CDR3 spells CASSMFQGGVGEDGYTF. The CDR3 nucleotides read TGTGCCAGCAGCATGTTCCAAGGGGGGGTAGGTGAAGATGGCTACACCTTC.

This clone has just one count. The V and J genes are TRBV29-1 and TRBJ2-1; a possible D gene is TRBD1 (7 bases). This CDR3 has 17 residues. With 0 bases removed from V and 0 bases from J, the gap between germline ends came to 15 bases. Looked up from germline, CDR1 is SQVTM and CDR2 is ANQGSEA. The CDR3 region is CSVEDSGDRLSYNEQFF. CDR3 coding DNA: TGCAGCGTTGAAGATTCGGGGGACAGACTCTCCTACAATGAGCAGTTCTTC.

The chain recombines TRBV4-2 with TRBJ1-2; TRBD1 matches 8 bases. The CDR3 has 16 amino acids. Germline V gene sequence: CDR1 LGHNA, CDR2 YNFKEQ. The V and J ends lost 1 base and 6 bases, in that order; junction bases with no gene match: 10. The CDR3 region has the DNA TGTGCCAGCAGCCAAGCCTCCCTCAACAGGGGGGATGGCTACACCTTC. Amino acids: CASSQASLNRGDGYTF.

The CDR3 DNA reads TGTGCCAGCAGCTTGTTGACCCGGGACTCACTTTTTAACCTCCACTTT. This gives the protein CASSLLTRDSLFNLHF. The rearrangement joins TRBV5-6 to TRBJ1-6, with D possibly matching TRBD1 (5 bases). Germline V CDR1 and CDR2: SGHDT, YYEEEE. The CDR3 length is 16 residues. The V and J ends lost 1 base and 15 bases respectively, with 23 bases between them.

CDR3 bases: TGTGCCAGCAGCACTTTTAACAGGGTTGAGCCCCAGCATTTT. This encodes CASSTFNRVEPQHF. This chain connects TRBV5-6 to TRBJ1-5; TRBD1 is a possible D gene (6 bases). CDR3 length: 14 amino acids. V was pared by 4 bases and J by 8 bases, with 16 bases between. Germline-derived CDR1 and CDR2 are SGHDT and YYEEEE.

The chain recombines TRBV19 with TRBJ1-1, with 7 bases that match TRBD1. The junction had 10 bases not matched to a gene; V was cut back by 7 bases and J by 5 bases. Germline assignment: CDR1 LNHDA and CDR2 SQIVND (reference sequence). CDR3 length: 14 amino acids. CDR3 amino acids: CASIRQGFRTEAFF. The CDR3 region has the DNA TGTGCCAGTATACGACAGGGATTTCGGACTGAAGCTTTCTTT.

The chain joins TRBV23-1 to TRBJ2-2, with 10 positions matching TRBD2. TRBV23-1 is assigned to the ORF class and has an uncertain function. The CDR3 contains 16 residues. The V segment lost 11 bases and the J segment 6 bases; nucleotides outside the gene matches: 15. The CDR3: CAESKRGGVNAGELFF. The CDR3 DNA follows: TGCGCCGAATCAAAGCGGGGGGGCGTTAACGCCGGGGAGCTGTTTTTT.

This clone occurred a few times. V usage is TRBV4-2 and J usage is TRBJ2-3, with 10 nucleotides matching TRBD2. V was pared by 1 base and J by 6 bases, with 7 bases of the junction left unmatched. The germline gives CDR1 LGHNA, CDR2 YNFKEQ. This CDR3 has 16 amino acids. CDR3 bases: TGTGCCAGCAGCCAAGTCCCCAGCGGGGGGGCCGATACGCAGTATTTT. Translating it yields CASSQVPSGGADTQYF.

This clone was detected only a few times. The V gene is TRBV27, the J gene TRBJ1-1; 12 nucleotides match TRBD1. V shed 3 bases, J shed 1 base, and the junction held 6 bases outside the gene matches. The germline V gene has CDR1 MNHEY and CDR2 SMNVEV (reference sequence). The CDR3 spans 17 residues. The DNA of the CDR3 is TGTGCCAGCAGTTTTCGGGGACAGGGGGCGAAGAACACTGAAGCTTTCTTT. Residues: CASSFRGQGAKNTEAFF.

The chain is built from TRBV29-1 and TRBJ1-1; D is unresolved. Trimming stripped 4 bases from V and 4 bases from J, with 16 bases between. Germline V lookup: CDR1 SQVTM, CDR2 ANQGSEA. CDR3 length: 14 amino acids. The DNA for the CDR3 is TGCAGCGTTGCTATGCTAGTCCGGGGCACTGAAGCTTTCTTT. Its translation: CSVAMLVRGTEAFF.

The V and J genes are TRBV6-5 and TRBJ2-7; weak D call: TRBD1 (5 bases). The CDR3 loop spans 12 amino acids. V gave up 4 bases and J gave up 4 bases, with 8 bases separating them. Germline V CDR1 and CDR2: MNHEY, SVGAGI. The CDR3 region has the DNA TGTGCCAGCAGTTCCCAGGGTTACGAGCAGTACTTC. Residues: CASSSQGYEQYF.

The rearrangement joins TRBV4-1 to TRBJ1-3; no clear D. The CDR3 has 13 residues. Deletions cut 1 base from V and 3 bases from J, with 4 bases between. Germline lookup yields CDR1 MGHRA and CDR2 YSYEKL. The CDR3 bases are TGCGCCAGCAGCCAAGTAGTTGGAAACACCATATATTTT. Translated: CASSQVVGNTIYF.

The V gene is TRBV5-4, the J gene TRBJ2-2; tentatively, D is TRBD1 (5 bases). CDR1 is SGHNT and CDR2 is YYREEE in the germline V gene (reference sequence). Trimming cost V 5 bases and J 0 bases, with 11 bases left between them. The CDR3 covers 15 residues. The CDR3 loop reads CASSVGAPNTGELFF. The CDR3 coding sequence is TGTGCCAGCAGTGTTGGGGCCCCGAACACCGGGGAGCTGTTTTTT.

This clone was counted only a few times. This rearrangement joins TRBV30 to TRBJ1-5; possibly TRBD1 for D (5 bases). Germline V gene sequence: CDR1 GTSNPN, CDR2 SVGIG (reference sequence). This CDR3 has 13 amino acids. The V end lost 1 base, the J end lost 9 bases, and 13 bases lay between the germline ends. CDR3 bases: TGTGCCTGGAGTGCACGCGGGGCCGGGCCCCAGCATTTT. Its translation: CAWSARGAGPQHF.

The rearrangement links TRBV10-3 to TRBJ2-1; TRBD2 aligns across 10 bases. The trim removed 0 bases at V and 3 bases at J, leaving 2 bases unmatched. The CDR3 extends over 16 amino acids. Germline values: CDR1 ENHRY, CDR2 SYGVKD. DNA for the CDR3: TGTGCCATCAGTGAGTCAAGCGGGGGGGTCTACAATGAGCAGTTCTTC. This gives the protein CAISESSGGVYNEQFF.

This clone was seen more than once but under ten times. The chain couples TRBV5-4 to TRBJ2-5; D perhaps matches TRBD2 (6 bases). The V and J ends lost 4 bases and 1 base respectively, with 14 bases between them. The CDR3 runs to 15 residues. Germline values: CDR1 SGHNT, CDR2 YYREEE (reference sequence). This chain's CDR3 is CASSMYGGAQETQYF. CDR3 DNA sequence: TGTGCCAGCAGCATGTACGGGGGAGCCCAAGAGACCCAGTACTTC.